These 32 T cell receptor beta chains came from one sample sequenced in a study of early T cells in non-severe SARS-CoV-2 infection (dated by TCRdb to about 2021). Libraries were constructed by 5' RACE. Sequenced on a NextSeq 500. Clones were called with MiXCR by TCRdb after fastp trimmed the public reads at Q25, and only in-frame beta chains were retained. Every distinct CDR3 protein forms one entry, paired with its most common genes and DNA. Recorded for this sample are roughly 62,000 distinct CDR3 sequences; more than 7% of them occurred a single time. Of the sample, 3% to 4% is held by the ten largest clones. Sequencing was done on a sample of whole blood. The receptors come from an adult who was a healthcare worker with PCR-confirmed SARS-CoV-2 infection or an uninfected control (not recorded which).

This clonotype showed up just a few times. The chain employs TRBV7-2 and TRBJ1-2; D gene unclear. The V end lost 5 bases, the J end lost 1 base, and 5 bases lay between the germline ends. Germline CDR1 SGHTA, CDR2 FQGNSA. The CDR3 covers 12 residues. The CDR3 coding sequence is TGTGCCAGCAGCCCGGATAACTATGGCTACACCTTC. It translates to CASSPDNYGYTF. Full variable domain (outside the CDR3, taken from reference TRBV7-2 and TRBJ1-2): GAGVSQSPSNKVTEKGKDVELRCDPISGHTALYWYRQSLGQGLEFLIYFQGNSAPDKSGLPSDRFSAERTGGSVSTLTIQRTQQEDSAVYLCASSPDNYGYTFGSGTRLTVV.

V gene TRBV18 combines with J gene TRBJ2-5; no clear D gene. Trimming took 2 bases from V and 4 from J, leaving 11 bases between them. Looked up from germline, CDR1 is KGHSH and CDR2 is LQKENI. This CDR3 contains 14 residues. CDR3 nucleotides: TGTGCCAGCTCACCAGGAAACCTGCGAGAGACCCAGTACTTC. Amino acids: CASSPGNLRETQYF.

This clonotype was observed at least ten times. The V call is TRBV3-1, the J call TRBJ2-4; D gene ambiguous. V lost 3 bases and J 8 bases, leaving 8 bases between the germline ends. CDR1 and CDR2 (germline): LGHDT, YNNKEL (reference sequence). This CDR3 is built from 12 residues. The CDR3 here is CASSQSGYIQYF. DNA for the CDR3: TGTGCCAGCAGCCAGTCGGGTTACATTCAGTACTTC.

In this sample, this clonotype turned up many times. The rearrangement uses TRBV27 and TRBJ2-5; 10 nucleotides line up with TRBD2. In germline, CDR1 is MNHEY, CDR2 SMNVEV (reference sequence). CDR3 length: 19 amino acids. V lost 2 bases and J lost 5; bases outside the gene matches: 17. The CDR3 reads CASSLGKLAGRPPPETQYF. CDR3 in DNA: TGTGCCAGCAGTTTAGGAAAACTAGCGGGGAGGCCCCCCCCGGAGACCCAGTACTTC.

Only a few counts were recorded for this clonotype. The CDR3 region is CAWSMPGGLNYGYTF. The CDR3 DNA reads TGTGCCTGGAGTATGCCCGGGGGTCTGAACTATGGCTACACCTTC. V usage is TRBV30 and J usage is TRBJ1-2, with D tentatively TRBD1 (5 bases). With 2 bases removed from V and 2 bases from J, the gap between germline ends came to 15 bases. Germline CDR1 is GTSNPN and CDR2 is SVGIG (reference sequence). This CDR3 region has 15 residues.

In this sample, this clonotype turned up many times. This chain links TRBV2 with TRBJ2-2; TRBD2 aligns across 10 bases. There are 15 residues in the CDR3. Looked up from germline, CDR1 is SNHLY and CDR2 is FYNNEI. V shed 3 bases, J shed 6 bases, and the junction held 4 bases outside the gene matches. CDR3 amino acids: CASSDGSGRSGELFF. CDR3 coding DNA: TGTGCCAGCAGTGATGGTAGCGGGAGGTCCGGGGAGCTGTTTTTT.

This clonotype was observed a few times. V is TRBV7-6 and J is TRBJ2-2, with D possibly being TRBD1 (5 bases). Germline CDR1 and CDR2: SGHVS and FNYEAQ. The V end lost 5 bases, the J end lost 0 bases, and 10 bases lay between the germline ends. CDR3 size: 15 residues. DNA of the CDR3: TGTGCCAGCAGCCCCAGGGCTACGAACACCGGGGAGCTGTTTTTT. Translation gives CASSPRATNTGELFF.

This clonotype was counted ten times or more. The chain's CDR3 is CASSISQATEAFF. Here the CDR3 DNA reads TGTGCCAGCAGCATTAGCCAGGCCACTGAAGCTTTCTTT. V and J are TRBV7-6 and TRBJ1-1, with D uncertain. The CDR3 covers 13 residues. Trimming removed 5 bases at V and 4 bases at J, with 11 bases between. Looked up from germline, CDR1 is SGHVS and CDR2 is FNYEAQ.

Ten or more counts support this clonotype. V is TRBV28 and J is TRBJ2-7, with a possible D match to TRBD2 (5 bases). Germline CDR1 reads MDHEN; CDR2 reads SYDVKM. The length of the CDR3 is 15 residues. V was shortened by 6 bases and J by 1 base, with 16 bases between the two germline ends. The chain's CDR3 is CASRDTEEASYEQYF. The CDR3 bases are TGTGCCAGCAGAGACACGGAGGAAGCATCCTACGAGCAGTACTTC.

This clonotype was counted a few times. This chain connects TRBV20-1 to TRBJ2-3, with unresolved D. V gave up 6 bases and J gave up 1 base, with 17 bases separating them. Per the germline V gene, CDR1 is DFQATT and CDR2 is SNEGSKA (reference sequence). The CDR3 runs 15 residues. Here the CDR3 reads CSASLGYLGTDTQYF. The CDR3 DNA follows: TGCAGTGCAAGTTTAGGATACCTAGGCACAGATACGCAGTATTTT.

This clonotype appeared a few times. The chain uses TRBV11-3 and TRBJ2-5; D is perhaps TRBD1 (6 bases). The CDR3 sequence is 14 residues long. V was cut by 5 bases and J by 2 bases, with 12 bases left in between. CDR1 SGHNT and CDR2 YENEEA come from the germline V gene. CDR3 in DNA: TGTGCCAGCAGCCTGTCCGGGACACAAGAGACCCAGTACTTC. It translates to CASSLSGTQETQYF.

This clonotype has just a few counts. The gene calls are TRBV7-9 and TRBJ2-1; 7 bases line up with TRBD2. This CDR3 comprises 14 residues. Germline loops: CDR1 SEHNR, CDR2 FQNEAQ (reference sequence). Trimming removed 6 bases from V and 4 bases from J; junction bases left unmatched: 6. The DNA of the CDR3 is TGTGCCAGCAGGGGGAGGGCCCCGTACAATGAGCAGTTCTTC. Translating it yields CASRGRAPYNEQFF. Drawing the rest from reference TRBV7-9 and TRBJ2-1, the complete variable domain is DTGVSQNPRHKITKRGQNVTFRCDPISEHNRLYWYRQTLGQGPEFLTYFQNEAQLEKSRLLSDRFSAERPKGSFSTLEIQRTEQGDSAMYLCASRGRAPYNEQFFGPGTRLTVL.

This clonotype was counted between two and nine times. The genes are TRBV5-1 and TRBJ2-3; 12 nucleotides line up with TRBD2. This CDR3 has 16 residues. After removal of 3 bases from V and 0 bases from J, the junction contained 2 bases not matched to a gene. CDR1 and CDR2 (germline): SGHRS, YFSETQ. CDR3: CASSSGTSGSTDTQYF. In DNA, the CDR3 is TGCGCCAGCAGCTCCGGGACTAGCGGGAGCACAGATACGCAGTATTTT.

This clonotype was counted many times. This rearrangement joins TRBV5-1 to TRBJ2-1, with 7 bases matching TRBD2. The CDR3 totals 18 residues. Germline CDR1 SGHRS, CDR2 YFSETQ. V gave up 4 bases and J gave up 3 bases; unmatched junction bases: 16. As DNA, the CDR3 is TGCGCCAGCAGCCCCCGGCGGTCTAGCGGTTTTAACTACAATGAGCAGTTCTTC. Translation gives CASSPRRSSGFNYNEQFF.

The rearrangement links TRBV11-1 to TRBJ1-1, with TRBD1 identical over 7 bases. The V segment lost 3 bases and the J segment 4 bases; nucleotides outside the gene matches: 2. From germline, CDR1 is SGHAT and CDR2 FQDESV (reference sequence). The CDR3 consists of 13 residues. DNA of the CDR3: TGTGCCAGCAGCTTTACAGGGGCCACTGAAGCTTTCTTT. Residues: CASSFTGATEAFF.

This clonotype was seen at least ten times. The chain combines TRBV5-5 with TRBJ1-6, with 8 bases identical to TRBD1. The CDR3 totals 14 residues. The V gene end was trimmed by 4 bases and the J gene end by 6 bases; junction bases not matched to a gene: 3. CDR1 and CDR2 (germline): SGHKS, YYEKEE (reference sequence). The CDR3 DNA reads as TGTGCCAGCAGCCAGGGGGCCGGTAATTCACCCCTCCACTTT. It codes for CASSQGAGNSPLHF. The whole variable domain, remainder taken from reference TRBV5-5 and TRBJ1-6, is DAGVTQSPTHLIKTRGQQVTLRCSPISGHKSVSWYQQVLGQGPQFIFQYYEKEERGRGNFPDRFSARQFPNYSSELNVNALLLGDSALYLCASSQGAGNSPLHFGNGTRLTVT.

This clonotype was found a few times. The V and J genes are TRBV5-6 and TRBJ2-1; D is unclear. V lost 2 bases and J 5 bases, leaving 14 bases between the germline ends. The germline V gene has CDR1 SGHDT and CDR2 YYEEEE. The CDR3 consists of 15 residues. The CDR3 region is CASSLRKETDNEQFF. In nucleotides, the CDR3 is TGTGCCAGCAGCTTACGAAAGGAGACCGACAATGAGCAGTTCTTC.

This clonotype has more than one count but fewer than ten. The chain combines TRBV5-1 with TRBJ1-6; D perhaps matches TRBD1 (6 bases). There are 16 residues in the CDR3. Germline loops: CDR1 SGHRS, CDR2 YFSETQ. Trimming stripped 4 bases from V and 5 bases from J, with 16 bases between. DNA of the CDR3: TGCGCCAGCAGCCCGAGGCTGGGACACAATAATTCACCCCTCCACTTT. Translation: CASSPRLGHNNSPLHF.

This clonotype was recorded at least ten times. The chain joins TRBV7-9 to TRBJ1-2; D is ambiguous. CDR1 is SEHNR, CDR2 FQNEAQ, per germline (reference sequence). The CDR3 is 13 residues long. V lost 6 bases, J lost 8 bases, and 16 bases lay in between. This chain's CDR3 is CASRAAGSTGYTF. As DNA, the CDR3 is TGTGCCAGCAGAGCCGCGGGGTCTACGGGCTACACCTTC.

This clonotype was seen repeatedly, ten times or more. This rearrangement joins TRBV5-4 to TRBJ2-7, with a tentative D call TRBD1 (5 bases). Trimming shortened V by 4 bases and J by 2 bases, and 7 bases separated the two germline ends. This CDR3 region has 12 residues. Germline V CDR1 and CDR2: SGHNT, YYREEE (reference sequence). The CDR3 nucleotides are TGTGCCAGCAGCACAGGTGCCTACGAGCAGTACTTC. Its protein is CASSTGAYEQYF. Full variable domain (rest looked up from reference TRBV5-4 and TRBJ2-7): ETGVTQSPTHLIKTRGQQVTLRCSSQSGHNTVSWYQQALGQGPQFIFQYYREEENGRGNFPPRFSGLQFPNYSSELNVNALELDDSALYLCASSTGAYEQYFGPGTRLTVT.

This clonotype has at least ten counts. The V and J genes are TRBV7-9 and TRBJ1-6, with TRBD1 as a possible D gene (6 bases). The germline gives CDR1 SEHNR, CDR2 FQNEAQ (reference sequence). The CDR3 totals 13 residues. The CDR3 here is CAGGPGDNSPLHF. Written as DNA, the CDR3 is TGTGCAGGGGGGCCAGGGGATAATTCACCCCTCCACTTT.

This clonotype was picked up many times. The CDR3 DNA reads as TGTGCCAGCAGCCCCGGAAACTATGGCTACACCTTC. Translating it yields CASSPGNYGYTF. The chain has TRBV14 and TRBJ1-2; no definite D call. Germline assignment: CDR1 SGHDN and CDR2 FVKESK. The CDR3 contains 12 residues. Between the trimmed V and J ends, which lost 4 bases and 2 bases, there was a span of 5 bases.

This sequence joins TRBV28 and TRBJ2-7; possibly TRBD1 for D (6 bases). Germline lookup yields CDR1 MDHEN and CDR2 SYDVKM. The CDR3 consists of 11 residues. V lost 2 bases to trimming and J lost 13 bases, with 12 bases between them. The CDR3 DNA reads TGTGCCAGCAGTTTAGGGACACGATATTACTTC. Protein product: CASSLGTRYYF.

In this sample, this clonotype turned up many times. The gene calls are TRBV7-2 and TRBJ2-6; 8 nucleotides agree with TRBD2. Germline trimming cut 3 bases from V and 2 bases from J; bases unmatched to any gene: 6. The V gene's germline CDR1 is SGHTA and CDR2 FQGNSA. The CDR3 totals 17 residues. DNA for the CDR3: TGTGCCAGCAGCTTTGGGAGCGGGAGAGCTGGGGCCAACGTCCTGACTTTC. Translated: CASSFGSGRAGANVLTF.

The rearrangement links TRBV19 to TRBJ2-1; the D is unclear. Germline loops: CDR1 LNHDA, CDR2 SQIVND (reference sequence). The CDR3 covers 15 residues. V lost 3 bases and J 4 bases, leaving 13 bases between the germline ends. The CDR3 nucleotides are TGTGCCAGTAGTATTTTGTGGGGAAGGTACAATGAGCAGTTCTTC. As protein: CASSILWGRYNEQFF.

In its sample, this clonotype was seen a few times. This sequence joins TRBV5-1 and TRBJ2-1, with TRBD2 matching 9 bases. CDR3 length: 17 amino acids. Germline V gene sequence: CDR1 SGHRS, CDR2 YFSETQ. Losses at the gene ends were 6 bases for V and 3 bases for J; bases not matched to a gene: 13. CDR3 region: CASTFAGVAGVYNEQFF. As DNA, the CDR3 is TGCGCCAGCACCTTTGCGGGTGTAGCGGGAGTCTACAATGAGCAGTTCTTC.

This clonotype was observed at least ten times. The gene calls are TRBV28 and TRBJ2-3, with D perhaps TRBD2 (6 bases). The V end lost 0 bases, the J end lost 0 bases, and 13 bases lay between the germline ends. The CDR3 is 17 residues long. The germline V gene encodes CDR1 MDHEN and CDR2 SYDVKM. The CDR3 DNA sequence: TGTGCCAGCAGTTTATGGGTTAGCGGATCTAGCACAGATACGCAGTATTTT. Its protein product is CASSLWVSGSSTDTQYF.

This clonotype was recorded a few times. The J gene is TRBJ2-2, the V gene TRBV6-5, with TRBD2 matching over 10 bases. With V trimmed by 2 bases and J by 10 bases, 1 base remained unmatched. The germline V gene has CDR1 MNHEY and CDR2 SVGAGI. This CDR3 spans 13 amino acids. The CDR3 DNA reads as TGTGCCAGCAGTTACACTAGCGGGACGGAGCTGTTTTTT. Translation gives CASSYTSGTELFF.

The rearrangement joins TRBV7-9 to TRBJ1-1; D unresolved. The CDR3 covers 14 residues. V dropped 5 bases and J dropped 8 bases, with 18 bases sitting between them. Germline V gene lookup returns CDR1 SEHNR and CDR2 FQNEAQ (reference sequence). The CDR3 sequence is CASSDDGGSFEAFF. The CDR3 coding sequence is TGTGCCAGCAGCGACGACGGCGGTTCATTCGAAGCTTTCTTT.

This chain connects TRBV27 to TRBJ2-1; D is undetermined. The CDR3 totals 13 residues. Germline CDR1 and CDR2: MNHEY and SMNVEV (reference sequence). V shed 3 bases and J shed 5 bases, with 8 bases lying between them. CDR3 sequence reads: CASSFSYNNEQFF. CDR3 bases: TGTGCCAGCAGTTTTTCCTACAACAATGAGCAGTTCTTC.

This clonotype was counted many times. The genes are TRBV12-3 or TRBV12-4 and TRBJ2-1, with 8 bases fitting TRBD2. The CDR3 is 14 residues long. Trimming removed 3 bases from V and 3 bases from J; junction bases left unmatched: 1. As DNA, the CDR3 is TGTGCCAGCAGTTTGAGCGGGGGCTACAATGAGCAGTTCTTC. As protein: CASSLSGGYNEQFF.

This clonotype was seen more than once but under ten times. V gene TRBV6-1 combines with J gene TRBJ1-1, with TRBD1 as a possible D gene (5 bases). The V gene lost 1 base and the J gene lost 5 bases, with 14 bases spanning the gap. This CDR3 spans 15 amino acids. Germline CDR1 and CDR2: MNHNS and SASEGT. The CDR3 bases are TGTGCCAGCAGTGAAGGTTCAGCAGGGCGGACTGAAGCTTTCTTT. Amino acids: CASSEGSAGRTEAFF.